The 12 T cell receptor beta chains below all came from one sample that was sequenced in a study of blood T cell repertoires in COVID-19. Assay used: immunoSEQ multiplex PCR; TCRdb lists only in-frame clones, some missing. The sample lists over 110,000 clones; 70% to 85% were seen once. The sample taken for sequencing was peripheral blood. These receptors were obtained from a man aged 55 to 70 with acute or convalescent COVID-19.

The chain is built from TRBV5-1 and TRBJ2-5, with TRBD1 identical over 10 bases. CDR1 is SGHRS and CDR2 is YFSETQ in the germline V gene. Trimming took 4 bases from V and 4 from J; bases not matched to a gene: 10. The CDR3 is 16 residues long. CDR3 coding DNA: TGCGCCAGCAGCGGGGCGGGACAGGGGACGGTAGAGACCCAGTACTTC. It translates to CASSGAGQGTVETQYF.

The chain joins TRBV5-8 to TRBJ2-5; possible D gene TRBD2, 6 bases. The CDR3 has 15 amino acids. In germline, CDR1 is SGHTS, CDR2 YDEGEE. Between the trimmed V and J ends, which lost 6 bases and 2 bases, there was a span of 17 bases. For the CDR3, the DNA is TGTGCCAGCACTTCGGGCGGGACCCTTCAAGAGACCCAGTACTTC. Protein product: CASTSGGTLQETQYF.

The CDR3 loop reads CASSLALGTAHNSPLHF. The CDR3 region has the DNA TGTGCCAGCAGCTTAGCGCTGGGGACTGCACATAATTCACCCCTCCACTTT. The chain is built from TRBV7-2 and TRBJ1-6, with D possibly being TRBD1 (5 bases). V was pared by 0 bases and J by 5 bases, with 14 bases between. The germline CDR1 and CDR2 sequences are SGHTA and FQGNSA. The CDR3 is 17 amino acids.

The chain combines TRBV9 with TRBJ1-6; D unclear. Germline assignment: CDR1 SGDLS and CDR2 YYNGEE. Trimming removed 3 bases from V and 0 bases from J, with 13 bases in between. The CDR3 loop spans 17 amino acids. This chain's CDR3 is CASSGSNVSSYNSPLHF. In DNA form, the CDR3 reads TGTGCCAGCAGCGGGAGCAACGTGAGCTCCTATAATTCACCCCTCCACTTT.

CDR3 protein: CASSVPGQIFYGYTF. Here the CDR3 DNA reads TGTGCCAGCAGCGTCCCGGGACAGATCTTTTATGGCTACACCTTC. V gene TRBV28 combines with J gene TRBJ1-2; 7 bases map to TRBD1. With 6 bases clipped from V and 5 bases from J, the junction kept 12 bases outside the gene matches. CDR1 and CDR2 from the germline V gene are MDHEN and SYDVKM. The CDR3 is 15 residues long.

Here the CDR3 reads CASSVVEAGELFF. In DNA form, the CDR3 reads TGTGCCAGCAGCGTAGTCGAGGCCGGGGAGCTGTTTTTT. V and J are TRBV9 and TRBJ2-2; the D is unclear. Trimming shortened V by 0 bases and J by 6 bases, and 6 bases separated the two germline ends. Germline CDR1 is SGDLS and CDR2 is YYNGEE. The CDR3 runs 13 residues.

The rearrangement uses TRBV6-5 and TRBJ1-2, with a possible D match to TRBD1 (5 bases). Germline V gives CDR1 MNHEY, CDR2 SVGAGI. This CDR3 spans 15 amino acids. V shed 5 bases and J shed 7 bases, with 20 bases lying between them. Here the CDR3 DNA reads TGTGCCAGCAGTCTCGGGAGCCCCGACAGAACTGGCTACACCTTC. It encodes CASSLGSPDRTGYTF.

V is TRBV10-3 and J is TRBJ2-3, with a tentative D call TRBD2 (6 bases). V was pared by 5 bases and J by 5 bases, with 14 bases between. The germline V gene has CDR1 ENHRY and CDR2 SYGVKD. The CDR3 extends over 14 amino acids. The CDR3 DNA is TGTGCCATCAGTAGCGGAGGAGGGTTAGATACGCAGTATTTT. The encoded protein is CAISSGGGLDTQYF.

To note about this clone: Other DNA sequences in the sample encode the same CDR3. The CDR3: CASSLVGGTNEKLFF. CDR3 coding DNA: TGCGCCAGCAGCTTGGTAGGCGGAACTAATGAAAAACTGTTTTTT. The chain couples TRBV5-1 to TRBJ1-4; D remains ambiguous. CDR3 size: 15 residues. The germline gives CDR1 SGHRS, CDR2 YFSETQ. V lost 0 bases, J lost 1 base, and 7 bases lay in between. The entire variable domain, with the rest obtained from reference TRBV5-1 and TRBJ1-4, is as follows: KAGVTQTPRYLIKTRGQQVTLSCSPISGHRSVSWYQQTPGQGLQFLFEYFSETQRNKGNFPGRFSGRQFSNSRSEMNVSTLELGDSALYLCASSLVGGTNEKLFFGSGTQLSVL.

J is TRBJ2-5 and V is TRBV28, with D perhaps matching TRBD2 (6 bases). The CDR3 has 16 amino acids. CDR1 and CDR2 from the germline V gene are MDHEN and SYDVKM. Trimming cost V 5 bases and J 0 bases, with 16 bases left between them. This CDR3 is CASSPGGGGYQETQYF. CDR3 bases: TGTGCCAGCAGTCCTGGGGGAGGAGGGTACCAAGAGACCCAGTACTTC.

The chain couples TRBV3-1 (or the pseudogene TRBV3-2) to TRBJ2-7, with D perhaps TRBD1 (6 bases). The CDR3 consists of 15 residues. V gave up 4 bases and J gave up 3 bases, with 16 bases separating them. The germline V gene encodes CDR1 LGHDT and CDR2 YNNKEL (reference sequence). The CDR3 DNA reads as TGTGCCAGCAGCCCGGAAACAGGGAACCTCTACGAGCAGTACTTC. This sequence encodes CASSPETGNLYEQYF.

The V and J genes are TRBV4-2 and TRBJ2-3, with D possibly TRBD2 on 5 matching bases. With 1 base removed from V and 2 bases from J, the gap between germline ends came to 10 bases. The CDR3 consists of 15 residues. Germline V gives CDR1 LGHNA, CDR2 YNFKEQ. CDR3 nucleotides: TGTGCCAGCAGCCAAGCCTCGGGGAACACAGATACGCAGTATTTT. Its protein is CASSQASGNTDTQYF.